The 32 T cell receptor beta chains presented below share a single source sample, sequenced in a study of radiation and T cells in renal cell carcinoma (dated by TCRdb to the early 2020s). The time point label on this specimen signifies: blood 2 weeks post-SBRT. Taken with the paper, the label for treatment or condition translates to: 15 Gy SBRT to primary tumor, nephrectomy 4 weeks later. Receptor libraries were prepared by the immunoSEQ multiplex PCR assay. TCRdb retrieved this table from immuneACCESS and kept in-frame rearrangements only. Not all clones are present; in checked studies, unresolved V genes account for under half, and no reason is known for the remainder. In this sample the table shows roughly 150,000 clones, around 90% of which occur a single time. The top ten clonotypes cover 10% to 15% of the sample. The sequences come from blood, collected from a patient whose treatment included radiotherapy and nephrectomy. These receptors all come from a woman aged 50 to 65 with renal cell carcinoma.

The rearrangement joins TRBV21-1 to TRBJ1-6; TRBD1 is the table's D call and was not checked against the DNA. TRBV21-1 is assigned pseudogene status. This CDR3 region has 18 residues. CDR3 in DNA: TGTGCCAGCAGCAAAGCTTCTATACCTCAGGGGGTGGATTCACCCCTCCACTTT. Residues: CASSKASIPQGVDSPLHF.

The genes are TRBV4-3 and TRBJ1-5; D not resolved. The CDR3 covers 15 residues. The ends were cut back, 0 bases at V and 4 bases at J, with 10 bases in the middle. Germline CDR1 is LGHNA and CDR2 is YSLEER. CDR3 sequence reads: CASSQEFRVNQPQHF. In nucleotides, the CDR3 is TGCGCCAGCAGCCAAGAATTCCGGGTTAATCAGCCCCAGCATTTT.

In its sample, this clone was seen once. The V gene is TRBV11-2, the J gene TRBJ1-4; possible D gene TRBD1, 5 bases. V was clipped by 5 bases and J by 0 bases, with 13 bases between them. The CDR3 contains 16 residues. From germline, CDR1 is SGHAT and CDR2 FQNNGV. The DNA of the CDR3 is TGTGCCAGCAGCCCGAACAGGATTGCAACTAATGAAAAACTGTTTTTT. Translation: CASSPNRIATNEKLFF. The complete variable domain, with remaining parts taken from reference TRBV11-2 and TRBJ1-4, reads EAGVAQSPRYKIIEKRQSVAFWCNPISGHATLYWYQQILGQGPKLLIQFQNNGVVDDSQLPKDRFSAERLKGVDSTLKIQPAKLEDSAVYLCASSPNRIATNEKLFFGSGTQLSVL.

This chain links TRBV11-2 with TRBJ1-3, with D perhaps TRBD1 (5 bases). The length of the CDR3 is 14 residues. In germline, CDR1 is SGHAT, CDR2 FQNNGV. V dropped 0 bases and J dropped 7 bases, with 10 bases sitting between them. In DNA, the CDR3 is TGTGCCAGCAGCTTAGACCTAGCAGGGAACACCATATATTTT. Translated: CASSLDLAGNTIYF.

The gene calls are TRBV19 and TRBJ2-3; the D is unclear. CDR1 is LNHDA, CDR2 SQIVND, per germline (reference sequence). With 5 bases removed from V and 0 bases from J, the gap between germline ends came to 12 bases. This CDR3 spans 15 amino acids. CDR3 residues: CASSFSVASTDTQYF. In DNA form, the CDR3 reads TGTGCCAGTAGTTTCTCAGTAGCTAGCACAGATACGCAGTATTTT.

The chain recombines TRBV5-5 with TRBJ2-7; TRBD2 matches 8 bases. The germline V gene encodes CDR1 SGHKS and CDR2 YYEKEE (reference sequence). Germline trimming cut 0 bases from V and 5 bases from J; bases unmatched to any gene: 4. The CDR3 has 14 amino acids. The CDR3 DNA is TGTGCCAGCAGCTTGGTGGGACTAGACCACGAGCAGTACTTC. Translating gives CASSLVGLDHEQYF.

This clone was recorded a few times. The chain links TRBV12-5 to TRBJ1-5; no definite D call. V was trimmed by 4 bases and J by 7 bases, leaving 11 bases between them. The CDR3 has 13 residues. CDR1 LGHNT and CDR2 FRNRAP come from the germline V gene. The CDR3 is CASGSDLRQPQHF. CDR3 in DNA: TGTGCTAGTGGTTCCGATCTTAGGCAGCCCCAGCATTTT. The full variable domain, in which reference TRBV12-5 and TRBJ1-5 provide the parts outside the CDR3, is DARVTQTPRHKVTEMGQEVTMRCQPILGHNTVFWYRQTMMQGLELLAYFRNRAPLDDSGMPKDRFSAEMPDATLATLKIQPSEPRDSAVYFCASGSDLRQPQHFGDGTRLSIL.

This chain links TRBV4-3 with TRBJ2-3; 11 positions match TRBD2. Germline V gives CDR1 LGHNA, CDR2 YSLEER. The CDR3 is 17 amino acids. The ends lost 0 bases at V and 8 bases at J; junction bases unmatched: 10. The CDR3 nucleotides are TGCGCCAGCAGCCAAGATACACCCCGACTAGCGGGGAGTACGCAGTATTTT. Translating it yields CASSQDTPRLAGSTQYF.

This chain joins TRBV19 and TRBJ1-5; D is unclear. This CDR3 has 14 amino acids. Trimming pared 5 bases from V and 7 bases from J, leaving 15 bases between. In germline, CDR1 is LNHDA, CDR2 SQIVND (reference sequence). The CDR3 DNA reads TGTGCCAGTAGTCCCCTTTCATTCAACCAGCCCCAGCATTTT. It translates to CASSPLSFNQPQHF. Full variable domain (missing parts from reference TRBV19 and TRBJ1-5): DGGITQSPKYLFRKEGQNVTLSCEQNLNHDAMYWYRQDPGQGLRLIYYSQIVNDFQKGDIAEGYSVSREKKESFPLTVTSAQKNPTAFYLCASSPLSFNQPQHFGDGTRLSIL.

V and J are TRBV5-8 and TRBJ2-5, with D possibly matching TRBD2 (5 bases). V was clipped by 4 bases and J by 2 bases, with 9 bases between them. The germline V gene encodes CDR1 SGHTS and CDR2 YDEGEE. This CDR3 spans 13 amino acids. CDR3: CASSIGLQETQYF. The DNA for the CDR3 is TGTGCCAGCAGCATAGGACTTCAAGAGACCCAGTACTTC.

This clone was picked up one time. The gene calls are TRBV2 and TRBJ2-7; D might be TRBD2 (5 bases). The CDR3 is made up of 15 amino acids. Per the germline V gene, CDR1 is SNHLY and CDR2 is FYNNEI. V gave up 5 bases and J gave up 3 bases, with 17 bases separating them. CDR3 amino acids: CASSQNGGRGYEQYF. The CDR3 nucleotides read TGTGCCAGCAGTCAGAATGGCGGACGGGGCTACGAGCAGTACTTC.

The genes are TRBV2 and TRBJ2-5; the D gene is possibly TRBD2 (6 bases). Germline V gene data show CDR1 as SNHLY and CDR2 as FYNNEI. This CDR3 contains 14 residues. V gave up 6 bases and J gave up 7 bases, with 18 bases separating them. CDR3 DNA: TGTGCCAGCAGGGGACTTGCCGGTCGGGGGACCCAGTACTTC. Translation gives CASRGLAGRGTQYF.

The V gene is TRBV19, the J gene TRBJ1-4, with D uncertain. Trimming removed 6 bases from V and 0 bases from J, with 5 bases in between. This CDR3 spans 13 amino acids. Germline CDR1 is LNHDA and CDR2 is SQIVND (reference sequence). The CDR3 sequence is CASSQATNEKLFF. The CDR3 DNA reads TGTGCCAGTAGCCAGGCAACTAATGAAAAACTGTTTTTT.

The chain recombines TRBV7-3 with TRBJ2-2; D call uncertain. This CDR3 contains 14 residues. The ends were cut back, 1 base at V and 6 bases at J, with 9 bases in the middle. Germline V lookup: CDR1 SGHTA, CDR2 FQGTGA. Here the CDR3 reads CASSLIEFSGELFF. CDR3 in DNA: TGTGCCAGCAGCTTAATTGAATTCTCCGGGGAGCTGTTTTTT.

The chain recombines TRBV4-2 with TRBJ2-3; D remains unclear. Germline V gene sequence: CDR1 LGHNA, CDR2 YNFKEQ. The CDR3 consists of 14 residues. V was pared by 4 bases and J by 6 bases, with 14 bases between. Here the CDR3 reads CASSPEVLSDTQYF. In DNA form, the CDR3 reads TGTGCCAGCAGCCCCGAGGTTTTGTCGGATACGCAGTATTTT.

This clone is a singleton in its sample. The V and J genes are TRBV5-8 and TRBJ2-7, with 8 bases fitting TRBD1. The J segment lost 5 bases and the V segment lost 3 bases, leaving 7 bases of the junction unmatched. Germline V CDR1 and CDR2: SGHTS, YDEGEE. This CDR3 has 14 residues. CDR3 in amino acids: CASSSGQGPDEQYF. For the CDR3, the DNA is TGTGCCAGCAGCTCTGGACAGGGACCGGACGAGCAGTACTTC.

This sequence joins TRBV15 and TRBJ1-5, with D unresolved. CDR1 and CDR2 (germline): LNHNV, YYDKDF (reference sequence). This CDR3 is built from 15 residues. V was trimmed by 4 bases and J by 0 bases, leaving 10 bases between them. The CDR3 DNA is TGTGCCACCAGCATGGACCAGTATAGCAATCAGCCCCAGCATTTT. Translating gives CATSMDQYSNQPQHF.

This clone was seen only a few times. This rearrangement joins TRBV19 to TRBJ1-2; 7 bases fit TRBD1. Unmatched junction bases numbered 3, after V lost 5 bases and J lost 0 bases. The CDR3 covers 14 residues. Germline CDR1 and CDR2: LNHDA and SQIVND (reference sequence). CDR3 loop: CASSLGQANYGYTF. Here the CDR3 DNA reads TGTGCCAGTAGTTTAGGACAGGCTAACTATGGCTACACCTTC.

V gene TRBV6-6 combines with J gene TRBJ2-1, with TRBD1 as a possible D gene (5 bases). Germline lookup yields CDR1 MNHNY and CDR2 SVGAGI (reference sequence). The V gene lost 7 bases and the J gene lost 9 bases, with 16 bases spanning the gap. CDR3 size: 13 residues. CDR3 in DNA: TGTGCCAGCAAGGGAAGCCAGGGTAGTGAGCAGTTCTTC. Translating gives CASKGSQGSEQFF.

The V gene is TRBV10-2, the J gene TRBJ2-3; D possibly matches TRBD1 or TRBD2 (5 bases each). The germline V and J ends were trimmed by 6 bases and 3 bases, with 10 bases remaining between them. Germline V gene sequence: CDR1 WSHSY, CDR2 SAAADI. This CDR3 comprises 13 residues. CDR3 sequence reads: CASRWDPTDTQYF. CDR3 DNA sequence: TGCGCCAGCAGATGGGACCCGACAGATACGCAGTATTTT.

This clone was detected once. V is TRBV5-1 and J is TRBJ2-2; no reliable D call. V lost 3 bases and J 6 bases, leaving 12 bases between the germline ends. The CDR3 has 14 residues. Looked up from germline, CDR1 is SGHRS and CDR2 is YFSETQ. The CDR3 nucleotides are TGCGCCAGCAGCTCGGAATATACTCCCGGGGAGCTGTTTTTT. Protein product: CASSSEYTPGELFF.

The V call is TRBV6-1, the J call TRBJ2-7; D is possibly TRBD1 (5 bases). The CDR3 has 13 amino acids. Germline CDR1 reads MNHNS; CDR2 reads SASEGT. The V end was cut by 7 bases, the J end by 1 base, with 11 bases between. The CDR3 DNA sequence: TGTGCCAGCACCGCGACAGTTTCCTACGAGCAGTACTTC. Its protein is CASTATVSYEQYF.

This clone has just a few counts. This chain links TRBV19 with TRBJ2-2; D call uncertain. CDR3 length: 16 amino acids. The ends were cut back, 0 bases at V and 1 base at J, with 9 bases in the middle. Germline CDR1 is LNHDA and CDR2 is SQIVND (reference sequence). In DNA form, the CDR3 reads TGTGCCAGTAGTATAGAAACCACCTGGAACACCGGGGAGCTGTTTTTT. Translating gives CASSIETTWNTGELFF.

This clone was seen a single time. The rearrangement joins TRBV19 to TRBJ1-1; 11 positions match TRBD1. Unmatched junction bases numbered 6, after V lost 7 bases and J lost 5 bases. Germline CDR1 and CDR2: LNHDA and SQIVND (reference sequence). The CDR3 spans 14 residues. The DNA for the CDR3 is TGTGCCAGTATTTGGACAGGGGGCGAAACTGAAGCTTTCTTT. It is translated as CASIWTGGETEAFF.

The table lists this clone with a few counts. The chain combines TRBV4-2 with TRBJ1-5; D remains ambiguous. V lost 5 bases and J 3 bases, leaving 8 bases between the germline ends. Germline V lookup: CDR1 LGHNA, CDR2 YNFKEQ. This CDR3 has 13 residues. CDR3 protein: CASSLGLNQPQHF. CDR3 bases: TGTGCCAGCAGCTTGGGTCTCAATCAGCCCCAGCATTTT.

The chain has TRBV14 and TRBJ1-2; the match to TRBD1 covers 7 bases. V shed 4 bases and J 6 bases; nucleotides not matched to a gene: 5. CDR1 is SGHDN and CDR2 is FVKESK in the germline V gene. The CDR3 sequence is 13 residues long. The CDR3 DNA sequence: TGTGCCAGCAGCCCACAGGACAGGCATGGCTACACCTTC. Encoded protein: CASSPQDRHGYTF.

This rearrangement joins TRBV2 to TRBJ2-3; 8 positions match TRBD2. Germline assignment: CDR1 SNHLY and CDR2 FYNNEI. The trim removed 6 bases at V and 3 bases at J, leaving 5 bases unmatched. This CDR3 spans 14 amino acids. The CDR3, as DNA: TGTGCCAGCAGAGCCCGGGGGGGGACAGATACGCAGTATTTT. This translates into CASRARGGTDTQYF.

The chain couples TRBV2 to TRBJ2-1, with D perhaps being TRBD1 or TRBD2 (5 bases each). Germline assignment: CDR1 SNHLY and CDR2 FYNNEI. The CDR3 is 15 amino acids. V was trimmed by 5 bases and J by 2 bases, leaving 13 bases between them. The CDR3 DNA reads TGTGCCAGCAGTAGCTTCGGGACGGCCTACAATGAGCAGTTCTTC. This encodes CASSSFGTAYNEQFF.

J is TRBJ2-7 and V is TRBV6-5; no firm D call. This CDR3 is built from 12 residues. CDR1 is MNHEY, CDR2 SVGAGI, per germline. Deletions cut 7 bases from V and 7 bases from J, with 14 bases between. CDR3 in amino acids: CASTPGRWEQYF. CDR3 nucleotides: TGTGCCAGCACCCCTGGACGTTGGGAGCAGTACTTC.

The rearrangement links TRBV15 to TRBJ1-1, with D possibly matching TRBD1 (5 bases). The V and J ends lost 1 base and 6 bases respectively, with 15 bases between them. The CDR3 contains 15 residues. CDR1 LNHNV and CDR2 YYDKDF come from the germline V gene (reference sequence). The CDR3 coding sequence is TGTGCCACCAGCAGAGGACGGGACGAAATATCTGAAGCTTTCTTT. Translating gives CATSRGRDEISEAFF.

The rearrangement links TRBV6-1 to TRBJ2-1; the D call may be TRBD1 or TRBD2 (6 bases each). Germline CDR1 MNHNS, CDR2 SASEGT. Between the trimmed V and J ends, which lost 5 bases and 4 bases, there was a span of 12 bases. The CDR3 has 14 residues. CDR3 nucleotide sequence: TGTGCCAGCAGTAGAAGGGGGGATTACAATGAGCAGTTCTTC. Residues: CASSRRGDYNEQFF.

This clone was detected only a few times. V usage is TRBV7-9 and J usage is TRBJ1-1; no reliable D call. The V end lost 5 bases, the J end lost 0 bases, and 13 bases lay between the germline ends. The CDR3 length is 15 residues. Per the germline V gene, CDR1 is SEHNR and CDR2 is FQNEAQ (reference sequence). The CDR3 DNA follows: TGTGCCAGCAGCACGCACAGTGAGCTGAACACTGAAGCTTTCTTT. Translation gives CASSTHSELNTEAFF.